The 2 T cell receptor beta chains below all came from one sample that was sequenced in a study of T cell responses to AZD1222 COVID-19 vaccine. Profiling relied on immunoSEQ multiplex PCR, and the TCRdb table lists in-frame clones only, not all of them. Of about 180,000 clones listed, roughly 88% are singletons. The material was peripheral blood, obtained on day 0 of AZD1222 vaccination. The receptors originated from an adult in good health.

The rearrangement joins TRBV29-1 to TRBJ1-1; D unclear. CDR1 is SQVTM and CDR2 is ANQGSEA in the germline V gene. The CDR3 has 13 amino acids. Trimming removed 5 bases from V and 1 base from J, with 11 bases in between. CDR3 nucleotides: TGCAGCGTTCCGGTATCGGGGAACACTGAAGCTTTCTTT. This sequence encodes CSVPVSGNTEAFF.

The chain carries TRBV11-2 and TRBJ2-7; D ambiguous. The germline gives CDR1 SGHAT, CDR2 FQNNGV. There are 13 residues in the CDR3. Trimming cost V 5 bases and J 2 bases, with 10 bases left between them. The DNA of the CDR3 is TGTGCCAGCAGCCCCGGTGTCCCCTACGAGCAGTACTTC. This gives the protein CASSPGVPYEQYF. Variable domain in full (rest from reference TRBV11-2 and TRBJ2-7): EAGVAQSPRYKIIEKRQSVAFWCNPISGHATLYWYQQILGQGPKLLIQFQNNGVVDDSQLPKDRFSAERLKGVDSTLKIQPAKLEDSAVYLCASSPGVPYEQYFGPGTRLTVT.